This is a list of T cell receptor beta chains from one sample in a study of cytomegalovirus exposure and HLA in healthy donors. TCRdb's table, derived via immunoSEQ multiplex PCR, lists solely in-frame clones and lacks some. The data contain 160,000 or so clones, almost 80% of them seen just once; the ten biggest clones take up 9.5% to 10%. Sequencing was done on a sample of PBMCs. Source of these receptors: a man in his late teens or twenties in good health and CMV-seropositive. CDR3s include the opening cysteine and the closing phenylalanine or tryptophan. D genes are given only for firm matches. A clone size is listed for some rows: how often the clone was seen (once, few, many), or a class if it is expanded.

cdr3_aa cdr3_nt d_call j_call clone_size v_call
CASSQESVGASYEQYF TGCGCCAGCAGCCAAGAGTCAGTGGGGGCCTCCTACGAGCAGTACTTC - TRBJ2-7 - TRBV4-3
CSIPSRDSNYGYTF TGCAGCATCCCCTCCCGGGACAGTAACTATGGCTACACCTTC TRBD1 TRBJ1-2 - TRBV29-1
CASSYAAEPAYEQYF TGTGCCAGCAGTTACGCGGCGGAGCCGGCCTACGAGCAGTACTTC - TRBJ2-7 - TRBV6-6
CASSHNRDRGYEQYF TGTGCCAGCAGCCATAACCGGGACAGGGGTTACGAGCAGTACTTC TRBD1 TRBJ2-7 - TRBV7-9
CASMRGDYEQYF TGTGCCAGCATGCGGGGAGACTACGAGCAGTACTTC - TRBJ2-7 few TRBV7-9
CASSLAGRAYEQYF TGTGCCAGCAGCTTGGCCGGGAGAGCCTACGAGCAGTACTTC - TRBJ2-7 - TRBV5-6
CASSVLQSMNTEAFF TGTGCCAGCAGCGTCCTACAGTCCATGAACACTGAAGCTTTCTTT - TRBJ1-1 - TRBV9
CASGLGGDLGGPGTQYF TGTGCTAGTGGTTTGGGCGGCGACCTGGGGGGGCCAGGGACCCAGTACTTC - TRBJ2-5 few TRBV12-5
CASSLVGGTDTQYF TGTGCCAGCAGCTTAGTGGGAGGCACAGATACGCAGTATTTT - TRBJ2-3 few TRBV7-6
CASSRDTQYF TGTGCCAGTTCTAGGGATACGCAGTATTTT - TRBJ2-3 - TRBV18
CASSQRLVGGPGDTQYF TGCGCCAGCAGCCAGAGACTGGTGGGGGGGCCGGGGGATACGCAGTATTTT - TRBJ2-3 - TRBV4-1
CASSSLQGAFF TGTGCCAGCAGTTCCCTCCAGGGAGCTTTCTTT - TRBJ1-1 - TRBV28